This T cell receptor beta chain came from a study of CXCR3-negative and CXCR3-positive naive CD8 T cells. General study results and limits: Naive subsets expressed similar surface CD5; TRB CDR3 features served to infer TCR strength. Memory CD8+ cells had much lower diversity, and both naive subsets had comparably high diversity. Naive cells with CXCR3 showed TRB CDR3s that were more hydrophobic than those in CXCR3-negative naive cells.

According to its frequency, this clonotype is medium-sized. As yet, its antigen is unknown. All CD8+ T cell subsets were sorted in triplicate at 300,000 to 350,000 cells each. CDR1 SQVTM and CDR2 ANQGSEA come from the germline V gene. There are 12 residues in the CDR3. The study made its TRB cDNA libraries by 5' RACE, adding UMI labels. TCRdb re-called the 5' RACE reads and shows each CDR3 protein once, DNA omitted. Reported are 6,900 or so distinct CDR3 sequences; the ten largest clones contain 1.3%. J is TRBJ1-2 and V is TRBV29-1; the D gene TCRdb calls, TRBD1, cannot be checked with no DNA. This sequence originates from a human donor in good health. Some clones in this sample may be carry-over from other donors' samples. Material for sequencing was naive CXCR3+ CD8+ T cells from blood. As for subset: CD45RO-CCR7+CD27+CD95- naive CD8+ T cells expressing CXCR3 (TNR3+). The CDR3 sequence: CSVDQGGYGYTF.